This TCR beta chain was identified during a study of shared clonotypes between healthy human individuals. About the study: Used for every donor were three CD4 naive, three CD4 memory, two CD8 naive and one CD8 memory plate.

About this clone itself: The sample holds other DNA sequences that translate to the same CDR3.

Naive CD8 cells lacked CD45RO, underwent positive selection for CCR7 and left out terminally differentiated effector memory CD45RA+ cells. The length of the CDR3 is 12 residues. V lost 0 bases to trimming and J lost 5 bases, with 5 bases between them. Germline CDR1 SGDLS, CDR2 YYNGEE. Sequenced by immunoSEQ multiplex PCR; TCRdb stores in-frame clones only, minus some. The sample records around 1.9 million clones, roughly 91% being singletons. The sequenced sample consisted of naive CD8+ T cells from PBMCs. The TCR comes from a man younger than 35 in good health. Some clones in this sample may be carry-over from other donors' samples. The rearrangement links TRBV9 to TRBJ1-1; no definite D call. CDR3 in amino acids: CASSVGGTEAFF. CDR3 bases: TGTGCCAGCAGCGTAGGTGGTACTGAAGCTTTCTTT.